The 19 T cell receptor beta chains below come from one sample, sequenced in a study of shared clonotypes between healthy human individuals. The data were produced by immunoSEQ multiplex PCR, yet TCRdb's version contains in-frame clones alone and is incomplete. The table lists under 1,900,000 clones, just under 99% of them singletons. Source material: naive CD4+ T cells sorted from blood. Subset reported: CD45RA+ positively selected. All receptors come from a man aged 30-40 years in good health.

V usage is TRBV20-1 and J usage is TRBJ2-7; the D is unclear. V lost 8 bases and J 3 bases, leaving 11 bases between the germline ends. The CDR3 is 11 residues long. CDR1 is DFQATT, CDR2 SNEGSKA, per germline (reference sequence). The CDR3 reads CSLISGYEQYF. CDR3 bases: TGCAGTTTGATCTCGGGCTACGAGCAGTACTTC.

In its sample, this clone was seen once. This sequence joins TRBV6-5 and TRBJ2-1; TRBD1 agrees at 9 bases. V shed 4 bases and J 5 bases; nucleotides not matched to a gene: 9. Germline CDR1 reads MNHEY; CDR2 reads SVGAGI. The CDR3 length is 16 residues. CDR3 amino acids: CASSSWGTGWDNEQFF. The CDR3 DNA is TGTGCCAGCAGTTCCTGGGGGACAGGGTGGGACAATGAGCAGTTCTTC.

The gene calls are TRBV4-1 and TRBJ2-1; 10 bases are a match to TRBD2. The CDR3 spans 17 residues. Germline CDR1 is MGHRA and CDR2 is YSYEKL. V gave up 0 bases and J gave up 5 bases; unmatched junction bases: 7. CDR3 residues: CASSQENSGRWDNEQFF. The DNA of the CDR3 is TGCGCCAGCAGCCAAGAAAATAGCGGGAGGTGGGACAATGAGCAGTTCTTC.

The chain has TRBV18 and TRBJ2-7; 8 bases match TRBD2. Germline assignment: CDR1 KGHSH and CDR2 LQKENI. V was clipped by 3 bases and J by 2 bases; unmatched bases: 15. The CDR3 is made up of 18 amino acids. The CDR3 DNA reads TGTGCCAGCTCACCCGGGGTAGCGGGATTAGGCCCCACCTACGAGCAGTACTTC. Residues: CASSPGVAGLGPTYEQYF.

This clone was counted between two and nine times. V gene TRBV27 combines with J gene TRBJ1-1; D is ambiguous. Between the trimmed V and J ends, which lost 7 bases and 2 bases, there was a span of 8 bases. The CDR3 length is 12 residues. CDR1 is MNHEY, CDR2 SMNVEV, per germline (reference sequence). The CDR3: CASKQRNTEAFF. CDR3 nucleotide sequence: TGTGCCAGCAAGCAAAGAAACACTGAAGCTTTCTTT.

The chain employs TRBV2 and TRBJ1-4; D is uncertain. The CDR3 is 12 amino acids. V dropped 6 bases and J dropped 5 bases, with 7 bases sitting between them. Germline lookup yields CDR1 SNHLY and CDR2 FYNNEI. CDR3 sequence (DNA): TGTGCCAGCAGAAGACCGAATGAAAAACTGTTTTTT. Residues: CASRRPNEKLFF.

The chain employs TRBV7-2 and TRBJ1-1; no reliable D call. Germline V gives CDR1 SGHTA, CDR2 FQGNSA. The CDR3 extends over 13 amino acids. With 2 bases removed from V and 3 bases from J, the gap between germline ends came to 7 bases. CDR3 sequence (DNA): TGTGCCAGCAGCTTAAGGGCTGACACTGAAGCTTTCTTT. It encodes CASSLRADTEAFF.

The chain employs TRBV7-2 and TRBJ2-7; no clear D. The CDR3 spans 14 residues. V was pared by 5 bases and J by 3 bases, with 14 bases between. Looked up from germline, CDR1 is SGHTA and CDR2 is FQGNSA. Here the CDR3 reads CASSPKGLVYEQYF. DNA of the CDR3: TGTGCCAGCAGCCCGAAGGGCTTAGTCTACGAGCAGTACTTC.

The V and J genes are TRBV5-4 and TRBJ2-5; TRBD2 agrees at 12 bases. The CDR3 spans 14 residues. The V gene's germline CDR1 is SGHNT and CDR2 YYREEE (reference sequence). With V trimmed by 3 bases and J by 4 bases, 1 base remained unmatched. The CDR3 DNA sequence: TGTGCCAGCAGCTCGACTAGCGGGAGAGAGACCCAGTACTTC. It specifies CASSSTSGRETQYF.

The gene calls are TRBV7-9 and TRBJ1-1, with D possibly TRBD1 on 6 matching bases. The CDR3 spans 14 residues. The germline V gene has CDR1 SEHNR and CDR2 FQNEAQ (reference sequence). The V end lost 1 base, the J end lost 1 base, and 7 bases lay between the germline ends. The CDR3 DNA is TGTGCCAGCAGCTTAGGAGGGGGGAACACTGAAGCTTTCTTT. It codes for CASSLGGGNTEAFF.

This sequence joins TRBV6-5 and TRBJ1-2, with 7 bases aligning to TRBD1. There are 13 residues in the CDR3. The germline V gene has CDR1 MNHEY and CDR2 SVGAGI. V lost 4 bases to trimming and J lost 14 bases; unmatched junction nucleotides: 13. DNA of the CDR3: TGTGCCAGCAGTTCCGGACAGGTTAATGGGTGGACCTTC. Protein product: CASSSGQVNGWTF.

The V call is TRBV4-3, the J call TRBJ2-1, with 11 bases aligning to TRBD2. Germline loops: CDR1 LGHNA, CDR2 YSLEER. The CDR3 has 18 amino acids. Unmatched junction bases numbered 13, after V lost 2 bases and J lost 7 bases. The CDR3 loop reads CASSQSFPGLAGGNEQFF. Here the CDR3 DNA reads TGCGCCAGCAGCCAATCGTTCCCCGGACTAGCGGGCGGGAATGAGCAGTTCTTC.

The rearrangement links TRBV2 to TRBJ2-2, with TRBD2 identical over 14 bases. The CDR3 has 15 amino acids. CDR1 is SNHLY and CDR2 is FYNNEI in the germline V gene. The V segment lost 6 bases and the J segment 12 bases; nucleotides outside the gene matches: 9. CDR3 in DNA: TGTGCCAGCAGGGGACTAGCGGGAGATCCCCGGAAGCTGTTTTTT. It codes for CASRGLAGDPRKLFF.

V gene TRBV7-9 combines with J gene TRBJ2-7; D is perhaps TRBD2 (6 bases). The CDR3 has 14 residues. The germline CDR1 and CDR2 sequences are SEHNR and FQNEAQ (reference sequence). The V end was cut by 7 bases, the J end by 4 bases, with 17 bases between. The CDR3 bases are TGTGCCAGCATCGACCGGGGGAGCGGTTACGAGCAGTACTTC. This translates into CASIDRGSGYEQYF.

This sequence joins TRBV28 and TRBJ2-1; D possibly corresponds to TRBD1 (5 bases). Germline V gene lookup returns CDR1 MDHEN and CDR2 SYDVKM. The CDR3 runs 11 residues. Trimming removed 3 bases from V and 12 bases from J, with 9 bases in between. CDR3 sequence: CASSFQGLQFF. The CDR3, as DNA: TGTGCCAGCAGTTTCCAGGGTTTGCAGTTCTTC.

As DNA, the CDR3 is TGCGCCAGCAGCCCCCGGACTAGCGGCGCGAACACCGGGGAGCTGTTTTTT. As protein: CASSPRTSGANTGELFF. V is TRBV4-3 and J is TRBJ2-2; 10 bases agree with TRBD2. The CDR3 totals 17 residues. The germline V gene encodes CDR1 LGHNA and CDR2 YSLEER. The V and J ends lost 4 bases and 0 bases, in that order; junction bases with no gene match: 5.

The rearrangement uses TRBV19 and TRBJ2-1; 8 nucleotides match TRBD2. The V gene end was trimmed by 5 bases and the J gene end by 9 bases; junction bases not matched to a gene: 9. CDR3 length: 14 amino acids. Per germline, CDR1 LNHDA and CDR2 SQIVND (reference sequence). CDR3 residues: CASSVTSGMGEQFF. The CDR3 bases are TGTGCCAGTAGTGTCACTAGCGGCATGGGTGAGCAGTTCTTC.

The chain recombines TRBV19 with TRBJ2-3; D uncertain. This CDR3 contains 11 residues. The V end was cut by 1 base, the J end by 5 bases, with 1 base between. Germline V lookup: CDR1 LNHDA, CDR2 SQIVND (reference sequence). In DNA, the CDR3 is TGTGCCAGTAGTATAGTAGATACGCAGTATTTT. Encoded protein: CASSIVDTQYF.

The J gene is TRBJ2-1, the V gene TRBV11-3, with a possible D match to TRBD2 (5 bases). Per germline, CDR1 SGHNT and CDR2 YENEEA. CDR3 length: 15 amino acids. V gave up 1 base and J gave up 7 bases, with 14 bases separating them. CDR3 amino acids: CASSLVPGLVNEQFF. CDR3 DNA: TGTGCCAGCAGCTTAGTGCCCGGACTCGTTAATGAGCAGTTCTTC.